Presented here are 32 T cell receptor beta chains from one specimen sequenced in a study of blood T cell repertoires in COVID-19. Profiling relied on immunoSEQ multiplex PCR, and the TCRdb table lists in-frame clones only, not all of them. The sample includes approximately 120,000 clones, 70% to 90% seen only once; the top ten take about 1%. Material for sequencing was peripheral blood. The receptors here all came from a human donor in a cohort sampled during active COVID-19.

This clone has only a few counts. The chain recombines TRBV6-4 with TRBJ2-7; a weak D match, TRBD1 (5 bases). The CDR3 has 14 amino acids. The germline gives CDR1 MRHNA, CDR2 SNTAGT. V was cut by 7 bases and J by 6 bases, with 19 bases left in between. CDR3 DNA: TGTGCCAGCATCACCCTGGCAGGGAACGGCGAGCAGTACTTC. Translating gives CASITLAGNGEQYF.

The table lists this clone with a few counts. This chain connects TRBV29-1 to TRBJ1-2; D remains ambiguous. Trimming took off 7 bases at V and 0 bases at J, with 15 bases between the two ends. The CDR3 loop spans 14 amino acids. The germline CDR1 and CDR2 sequences are SQVTM and ANQGSEA. CDR3 residues: CSAERPAPNYGYTF. In DNA form, the CDR3 reads TGCAGCGCCGAGCGGCCAGCGCCTAACTATGGCTACACCTTC.

A word on this clone: Distinct nucleotide sequences in the sample also encode this CDR3. The chain carries TRBV19 and TRBJ2-7; 9 bases are shared with TRBD1. The germline V gene encodes CDR1 LNHDA and CDR2 SQIVND (reference sequence). J lost 2 bases, V lost 5 bases, and 4 bases had no gene match. The CDR3 has 14 amino acids. This CDR3 is CASSPGQGAYEQYF. DNA of the CDR3: TGTGCCAGTAGTCCGGGACAGGGTGCCTACGAGCAGTACTTC.

V gene TRBV12-3 or TRBV12-4 combines with J gene TRBJ1-4; 10 bases map to TRBD1. This CDR3 is built from 12 residues. Trimming at V came to 5 bases and at J to 14 bases, leaving 5 bases not matched to a gene. The CDR3 sequence is CASSNDRGRLFF. The CDR3 nucleotides are TGTGCCAGCAGTAACGACAGGGGGCGTCTGTTTTTT.

The genes are TRBV27 and TRBJ2-1; TRBD2 matches at 8 bases. This CDR3 contains 15 residues. The germline gives CDR1 MNHEY, CDR2 SMNVEV (reference sequence). V trimming: 4 bases; J trimming: 9 bases; junction bases outside the gene matches: 11. CDR3 residues: CASSWAGGRVTEQFF. As DNA, the CDR3 is TGTGCCAGCAGTTGGGCGGGAGGCCGGGTAACTGAGCAGTTCTTC.

The chain has TRBV27 and TRBJ1-2; 9 bases fit TRBD1. J gave up 6 bases and V 2 bases, and 7 bases lay outside the gene matches. The CDR3 contains 15 residues. Germline CDR1 is MNHEY and CDR2 is SMNVEV (reference sequence). The CDR3 region is CASSLNRGLPDGYTF. The CDR3 bases are TGTGCCAGCAGTTTAAACAGGGGGCTACCGGATGGCTACACCTTC.

The CDR3 DNA reads TGCGCCAGCAGCCAAGATGGGGAGGGTAACTATGGCTACACCTTC. This codes for CASSQDGEGNYGYTF. V and J are TRBV4-1 and TRBJ1-2; D ambiguous. The CDR3 contains 15 residues. CDR1 and CDR2 from the germline V gene are MGHRA and YSYEKL. V dropped 0 bases and J dropped 1 base, with 9 bases sitting between them.

In the case of this clone: This sample also contains other DNA sequences that code for the same CDR3. The V call is TRBV7-3, the J call TRBJ2-7, with 9 bases aligning to TRBD1. With 5 bases clipped from V and 3 bases from J, the junction kept 8 bases outside the gene matches. This CDR3 has 15 amino acids. The germline V gene has CDR1 SGHTA and CDR2 FQGTGA. CDR3 sequence (DNA): TGTGCCAGCAGCCCCTCCGGGACAGGGTTCTACGAGCAGTACTTC. Its protein is CASSPSGTGFYEQYF.

The V call is TRBV2, the J call TRBJ1-1, with no clear D. Trimming took off 9 bases at V and 4 bases at J, with 15 bases between the two ends. CDR1 is SNHLY and CDR2 is FYNNEI in the germline V gene. The CDR3 contains 13 residues. The CDR3, as DNA: TGTGCCAGTTCCTTTGGCCCGGGCACTGAAGCTTTCTTT. Its protein is CASSFGPGTEAFF.

The genes are TRBV28 and TRBJ2-7; 9 bases line up with TRBD1. The trim removed 5 bases at V and 2 bases at J, leaving 1 base unmatched. The length of the CDR3 is 13 residues. Germline CDR1 is MDHEN and CDR2 is SYDVKM. This CDR3 is CASSGDRAYEQYF. Written as DNA, the CDR3 is TGTGCCAGCAGTGGGGACAGGGCCTACGAGCAGTACTTC.

The chain has TRBV3-1 (or the pseudogene TRBV3-2) and TRBJ1-5; no clear D gene. The CDR3 extends over 13 amino acids. The germline gives CDR1 LGHDT, CDR2 YNNKEL (reference sequence). Trimming pared 0 bases from V and 5 bases from J, leaving 5 bases between. The CDR3 DNA reads as TGTGCCAGCAGCCAAGATCGGGATCAGCCCCAGCATTTT. Translating gives CASSQDRDQPQHF.

V gene TRBV11-3 combines with J gene TRBJ1-2; 9 positions match TRBD1. Germline loops: CDR1 SGHNT, CDR2 YENEEA. This CDR3 region has 16 residues. The V gene end was trimmed by 1 base and the J gene end by 4 bases; junction bases not matched to a gene: 7. The chain's CDR3 is CASSLGRGQGTYGYTF. DNA for the CDR3: TGTGCCAGCAGCTTAGGGAGGGGACAGGGAACCTATGGCTACACCTTC.

The chain uses TRBV9 and TRBJ2-5, with TRBD1 matching 7 bases. J lost 5 bases, V lost 4 bases, and 11 bases had no gene match. The germline V gene has CDR1 SGDLS and CDR2 YYNGEE. The CDR3 consists of 15 residues. The CDR3 sequence: CASSPEGAPGETQYF. In DNA, the CDR3 is TGTGCCAGCAGCCCAGAGGGGGCCCCGGGGGAGACCCAGTACTTC.

The chain uses TRBV3-1 (or the pseudogene TRBV3-2) and TRBJ2-1; D unclear. CDR1 and CDR2 from the germline V gene are LGHDT and YNNKEL (reference sequence). The V and J ends lost 4 bases and 1 base respectively, with 11 bases between them. The CDR3 totals 15 residues. This chain's CDR3 is CASSRGSSSYNEQFF. The CDR3 nucleotides read TGTGCCAGCAGCCGTGGCTCCTCTTCCTACAATGAGCAGTTCTTC.

The rearrangement links TRBV28 to TRBJ1-2; 8 bases match TRBD1. This CDR3 is built from 15 residues. The germline CDR1 and CDR2 sequences are MDHEN and SYDVKM. V lost 6 bases to trimming and J lost 4 bases; unmatched junction nucleotides: 10. The CDR3 here is CASRRRSTGVYGYTF. As DNA, the CDR3 is TGTGCCAGCAGGCGACGATCGACAGGGGTCTATGGCTACACCTTC.

The gene calls are TRBV19 and TRBJ2-1; the match to TRBD2 covers 8 bases. CDR3 length: 14 residues. Germline V gene sequence: CDR1 LNHDA, CDR2 SQIVND (reference sequence). Trimming took 1 base from V and 7 from J; bases not matched to a gene: 3. CDR3 sequence: CASSIAGGPNEQFF. The DNA of the CDR3 is TGTGCCAGTAGTATAGCGGGAGGGCCTAATGAGCAGTTCTTC. The full variable domain, rest sourced from reference TRBV19 and TRBJ2-1, is DGGITQSPKYLFRKEGQNVTLSCEQNLNHDAMYWYRQDPGQGLRLIYYSQIVNDFQKGDIAEGYSVSREKKESFPLTVTSAQKNPTAFYLCASSIAGGPNEQFFGPGTRLTVL.

CDR3 amino acids: CASSPRPAGQANTGELFF. The CDR3 DNA reads as TGTGCCAGCAGCCCCAGACCCGCGGGACAGGCGAACACCGGGGAGCTGTTTTTT. The chain joins TRBV9 to TRBJ2-2; 8 bases fit TRBD1. The CDR3 consists of 18 residues. CDR1 and CDR2 (germline): SGDLS, YYNGEE. V was pared by 4 bases and J by 0 bases, with 11 bases of the junction left unmatched.

The chain recombines TRBV2 with TRBJ1-5; no firm D call. The CDR3 runs 12 residues. V was trimmed by 2 bases and J by 6 bases, leaving 5 bases between them. CDR1 and CDR2 from the germline V gene are SNHLY and FYNNEI. CDR3 sequence: CASSESSQPQHF. The CDR3 nucleotides are TGTGCCAGCAGTGAAAGTAGTCAGCCCCAGCATTTT.

The chain joins TRBV28 to TRBJ2-5; 10 positions match TRBD1. The length of the CDR3 is 14 residues. J gave up 6 bases and V 5 bases, and 6 bases lay outside the gene matches. The germline CDR1 and CDR2 sequences are MDHEN and SYDVKM. The CDR3 protein is CASSRPGQGKTQYF. The DNA of the CDR3 is TGTGCCAGCAGTAGACCGGGACAGGGGAAGACCCAGTACTTC.

This chain connects TRBV7-6 to TRBJ2-1, with 16 bases fitting TRBD2. Germline V gene sequence: CDR1 SGHVS, CDR2 FNYEAQ. The CDR3 runs to 20 residues. V lost 5 bases, J lost 6 bases, and 16 bases stayed unmatched. DNA for the CDR3: TGTGCCAGCAGCGCTAAAAGATCACCGGGACTAGCGGGGGGGCTCAATGAGCAGTTCTTC. Translated: CASSAKRSPGLAGGLNEQFF.

The V and J genes are TRBV25-1 and TRBJ1-1; no clear D gene. This CDR3 has 13 residues. Germline-derived CDR1 and CDR2 are MGHDK and SYGVNS. Trimming removed 4 bases at V and 6 bases at J, with 12 bases between. CDR3 nucleotide sequence: TGTGCCAGCAGTGTTATGGGTGCGGCTGAAGCTTTCTTT. This gives the protein CASSVMGAAEAFF. The variable domain in full, with the rest retrieved from reference TRBV25-1 and TRBJ1-1, is EADIYQTPRYLVIGTGKKITLECSQTMGHDKMYWYQQDPGMELHLIHYSYGVNSTEKGDLSSESTVSRIRTEHFPLTLESARPSHTSQYLCASSVMGAAEAFFGQGTRLTVV.

This chain joins TRBV7-9 and TRBJ2-7; 7 bases match TRBD2. V trimming: 3 bases; J trimming: 7 bases; junction bases outside the gene matches: 9. CDR1 and CDR2 (germline): SEHNR, FQNEAQ (reference sequence). The CDR3 runs to 14 residues. CDR3: CASSFGGGPEEQYF. CDR3 coding DNA: TGTGCCAGCAGCTTCGGGGGAGGGCCGGAAGAGCAGTACTTC.

The rearrangement links TRBV7-2 to TRBJ2-3; D remains ambiguous. Trimming shortened V by 5 bases and J by 2 bases, and 5 bases separated the two germline ends. The CDR3 is 12 amino acids. Germline V CDR1 and CDR2: SGHTA, FQGNSA. In nucleotides, the CDR3 is TGTGCCAGCAGCCTATACACAGATACGCAGTATTTT. Protein product: CASSLYTDTQYF.

The V gene is TRBV7-9, the J gene TRBJ2-5; the D gene is possibly TRBD2 (5 bases). V lost 2 bases to trimming and J lost 1 base, with 11 bases between them. Germline CDR1 SEHNR, CDR2 FQNEAQ (reference sequence). This CDR3 comprises 15 residues. The CDR3, as DNA: TGTGCCAGCAGCTTAAGGTCAGCGGCCCAAGAGACCCAGTACTTC. Translating it yields CASSLRSAAQETQYF.

V and J are TRBV7-9 and TRBJ1-1; possible D gene TRBD1, 6 bases. The CDR3 is 15 amino acids. V lost 5 bases and J 0 bases, leaving 13 bases between the germline ends. Germline V gene data show CDR1 as SEHNR and CDR2 as FQNEAQ (reference sequence). CDR3 sequence (DNA): TGTGCCAGCAGCCCCAAAGACAGGTTGAACACTGAAGCTTTCTTT. It yields the protein CASSPKDRLNTEAFF.

The chain combines TRBV2 with TRBJ2-2; 11 bases agree with TRBD2. Germline CDR1 reads SNHLY; CDR2 reads FYNNEI. With 6 bases clipped from V and 5 bases from J, the junction kept 20 bases outside the gene matches. The CDR3 covers 20 residues. The CDR3, as DNA: TGTGCCAGCAGCGAAACCTTGGGACACGGACTAGCGGGTGGGACCGGGGAGCTGTTTTTT. Translating gives CASSETLGHGLAGGTGELFF.

The J gene is TRBJ1-4, the V gene TRBV6-1; 11 bases align to TRBD1. V shed 4 bases, J shed 0 bases, and the junction held 1 base outside the gene matches. Germline V gene lookup returns CDR1 MNHNS and CDR2 SASEGT. The CDR3 has 16 residues. For the CDR3, the DNA is TGTGCCAGCAGTGTGGACAGGGGGCCAACTAATGAAAAACTGTTTTTT. Its protein product is CASSVDRGPTNEKLFF.

V usage is TRBV24-1 and J usage is TRBJ2-2; 12 bases agree with TRBD2. Germline V CDR1 and CDR2: KGHDR, SFDVKD. This CDR3 has 17 residues. V dropped 4 bases and J dropped 6; count of bases not matched to a gene: 8. The CDR3 here is CATSDRLGLAGSGELFF. CDR3 sequence (DNA): TGTGCCACCAGTGACCGTCTTGGACTAGCGGGATCCGGGGAGCTGTTTTTT.

The J gene is TRBJ2-3, the V gene TRBV14; D is uncertain. The CDR3 has 13 amino acids. Trimming took 8 bases from V and 3 from J, leaving 12 bases between them. The germline CDR1 and CDR2 sequences are SGHDN and FVKESK. CDR3 bases: TGTGCCAGCTCCCCAAAACGGACAGATACGCAGTATTTT. It is translated as CASSPKRTDTQYF.

This sequence joins TRBV27 and TRBJ2-3; 10 bases align to TRBD2. The CDR3 length is 15 residues. The V and J ends lost 5 bases and 4 bases, in that order; junction bases with no gene match: 6. Per the germline V gene, CDR1 is MNHEY and CDR2 is SMNVEV (reference sequence). CDR3 bases: TGTGCCAGCAGTCTAACTAGCGGGAACCCAGATACGCAGTATTTT. Translated: CASSLTSGNPDTQYF.

V gene TRBV7-9 combines with J gene TRBJ1-4; D perhaps matches TRBD1 (5 bases). Germline V gene lookup returns CDR1 SEHNR and CDR2 FQNEAQ (reference sequence). Trimming removed 6 bases from V and 8 bases from J, with 19 bases in between. This CDR3 has 15 amino acids. The CDR3 DNA reads as TGTGCCAGCAGTCCAAATGACAGCGGAGGGGAAAAACTGTTTTTT. This translates into CASSPNDSGGEKLFF.

J is TRBJ1-1 and V is TRBV24-1; the D gene is possibly TRBD1 (6 bases). Germline CDR1 reads KGHDR; CDR2 reads SFDVKD. The CDR3 is 13 amino acids. V shed 1 base and J shed 6 bases, with 8 bases lying between them. The CDR3 spells CATSDFTGSEAFF. CDR3 DNA: TGTGCCACCAGTGATTTCACAGGGTCTGAAGCTTTCTTT.